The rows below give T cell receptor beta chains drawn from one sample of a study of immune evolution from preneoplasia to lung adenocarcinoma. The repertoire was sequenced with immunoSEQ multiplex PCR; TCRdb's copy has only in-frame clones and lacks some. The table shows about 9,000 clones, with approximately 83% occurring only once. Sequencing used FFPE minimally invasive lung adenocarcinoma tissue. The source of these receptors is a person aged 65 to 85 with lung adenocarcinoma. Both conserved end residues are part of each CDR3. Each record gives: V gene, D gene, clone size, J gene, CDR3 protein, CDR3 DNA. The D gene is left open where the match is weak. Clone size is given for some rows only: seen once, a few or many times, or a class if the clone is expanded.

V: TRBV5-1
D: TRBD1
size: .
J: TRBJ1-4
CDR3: CASSRTGTGPTNEKLFF
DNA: TGCGCCAGCAGCCGAACCGGGACAGGGCCCACTAATGAAAAACTGTTTTTT

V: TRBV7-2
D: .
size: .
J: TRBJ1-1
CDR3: CASSYRSAKAFF
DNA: TGTGCCAGCAGCTACAGGTCGGCAAAAGCTTTCTTT

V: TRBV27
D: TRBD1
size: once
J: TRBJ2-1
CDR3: CASSRDRNYNEQFF
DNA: TGTGCCAGCAGCCGGGACAGGAACTACAATGAGCAGTTCTTC

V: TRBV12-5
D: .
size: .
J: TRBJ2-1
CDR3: CASGDNNEQFF
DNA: TGTGCTAGTGGGGATAACAATGAGCAGTTCTTC

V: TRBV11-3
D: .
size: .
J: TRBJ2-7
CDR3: CASIKVGEDYEQYF
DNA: TGTGCCAGCATTAAGGTGGGCGAAGACTACGAGCAGTACTTC

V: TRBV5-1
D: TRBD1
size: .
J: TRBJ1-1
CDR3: CASSPGTGGRAFF
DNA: TGCGCCAGCAGCCCTGGGACAGGGGGTCGCGCTTTCTTT

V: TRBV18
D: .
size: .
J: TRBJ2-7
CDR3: CASSPPTRVGYEQYF
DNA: TGTGCCAGCTCACCCCCGACCAGGGTAGGCTACGAGCAGTACTTC

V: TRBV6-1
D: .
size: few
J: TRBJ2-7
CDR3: CASRLGGTPYEQYF
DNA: TGTGCCAGCCGACTAGGAGGGACCCCCTACGAGCAGTACTTC

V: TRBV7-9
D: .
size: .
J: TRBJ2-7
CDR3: CASSTDGGYEQYF
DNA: TGTGCCAGCAGCACCGACGGGGGCTACGAGCAGTACTTC

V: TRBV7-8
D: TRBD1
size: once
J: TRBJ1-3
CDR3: CASSSGTGGSGNTIYF
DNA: TGTGCCAGCAGCTCTGGGACAGGGGGGTCTGGAAACACCATATATTTT

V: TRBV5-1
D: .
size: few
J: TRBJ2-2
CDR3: CASSLAAVTTGELFF
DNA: TGCGCCAGCAGCTTGGCCGCGGTGACCACCGGGGAGCTGTTTTTT

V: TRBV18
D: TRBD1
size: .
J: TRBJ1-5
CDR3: CASSRGTGETANQPQHF
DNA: TGTGCCAGCTCACGAGGTACAGGGGAAACTGCCAATCAGCCCCAGCATTTT

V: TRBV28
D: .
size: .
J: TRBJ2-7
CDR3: CASRSTRQGGASYEQYF
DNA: TGTGCCAGCAGATCTACAAGACAGGGAGGGGCATCCTACGAGCAGTACTTC

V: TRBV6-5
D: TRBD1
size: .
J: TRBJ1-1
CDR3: CASSYGTGWNTEAFF
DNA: TGTGCCAGCAGTTACGGGACAGGGTGGAACACTGAAGCTTTCTTT

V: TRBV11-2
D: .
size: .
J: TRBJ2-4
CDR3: CASSLARGLAKNIQYF
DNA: TGTGCCAGCAGCTTAGCGCGGGGGCTAGCCAAAAACATTCAGTACTTC

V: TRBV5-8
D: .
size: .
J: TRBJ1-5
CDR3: CASSLNGNQPQHF
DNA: TGTGCCAGCAGCTTGAACGGGAATCAGCCCCAGCATTTT

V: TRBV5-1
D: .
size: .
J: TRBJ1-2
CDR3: CASSPIRYVRTTNYGYTF
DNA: TGCGCCAGCAGCCCCATACGATATGTCCGTACTACTAACTATGGCTACACCTTC

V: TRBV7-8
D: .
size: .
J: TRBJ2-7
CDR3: CASSLGRTYEQYF
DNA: TGTGCCAGCAGCCTGGGACGGACCTACGAGCAGTACTTC

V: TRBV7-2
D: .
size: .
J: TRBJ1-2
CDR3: CASSLRLGTSNYGYTF
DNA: TGTGCCAGCAGCTTACGATTGGGGACATCTAACTATGGCTACACCTTC

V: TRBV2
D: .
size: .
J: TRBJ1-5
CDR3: CASSEGGIQPQHF
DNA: TGTGCCAGCAGTGAAGGAGGGATTCAGCCCCAGCATTTT

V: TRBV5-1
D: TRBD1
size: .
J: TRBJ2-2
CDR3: CASSGQGLNGELFF
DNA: TGCGCCAGCAGCGGACAGGGTCTCAACGGGGAGCTGTTTTTT

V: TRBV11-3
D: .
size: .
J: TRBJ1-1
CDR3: CASSPQGRTEAFF
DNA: TGTGCCAGCAGCCCTCAGGGGCGCACTGAAGCTTTCTTT

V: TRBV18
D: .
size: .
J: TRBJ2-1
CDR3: CASSPRWGGPSYNEQFF
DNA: TGTGCCAGCTCACCACGGTGGGGGGGGCCTTCCTACAATGAGCAGTTCTTC

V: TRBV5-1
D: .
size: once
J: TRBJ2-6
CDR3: CASSSGTGSSGANVLTF
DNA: TGCGCCAGCAGCTCCGGAACGGGTTCCTCTGGGGCCAACGTCCTGACTTTC

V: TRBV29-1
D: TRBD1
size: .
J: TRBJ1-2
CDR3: CSVEHWTGGGDGYTF
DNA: TGCAGCGTTGAACACTGGACAGGGGGCGGGGATGGCTACACCTTC

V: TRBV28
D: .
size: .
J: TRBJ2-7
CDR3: CASSLRTEKGYF
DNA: TGTGCCAGCAGTCTAAGGACTGAAAAGGGTTACTTC

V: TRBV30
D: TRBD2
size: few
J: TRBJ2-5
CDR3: CAWSLGLAGDTYQETQYF
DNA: TGTGCCTGGAGTCTAGGACTAGCGGGGGACACGTACCAAGAGACCCAGTACTTC

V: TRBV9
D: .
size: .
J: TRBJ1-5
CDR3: CASSVDGGLSQPQHF
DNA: TGTGCCAGCAGCGTAGATGGGGGGTTGAGTCAGCCCCAGCATTTT

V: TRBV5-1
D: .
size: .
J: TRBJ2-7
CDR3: CASSLLRNSYEQYF
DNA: TGCGCCAGCAGCTTGTTACGGAACTCCTACGAGCAGTACTTC

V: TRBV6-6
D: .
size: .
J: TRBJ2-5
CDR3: CASKHAGETQYF
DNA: TGTGCCAGCAAACACGCTGGGGAGACCCAGTACTTC

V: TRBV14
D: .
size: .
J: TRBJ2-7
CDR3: CASSQAPYEQYF
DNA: TGTGCCAGCAGCCAAGCCCCCTACGAGCAGTACTTC

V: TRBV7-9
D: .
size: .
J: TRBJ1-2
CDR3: CASSLDLLPPYGYTF
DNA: TGTGCCAGCAGCTTAGATCTCCTTCCCCCCTATGGCTACACCTTC

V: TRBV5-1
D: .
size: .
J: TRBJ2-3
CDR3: CASSPRLATDTQYF
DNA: TGCGCCAGCAGCCCACGCCTTGCCACAGATACGCAGTATTTT

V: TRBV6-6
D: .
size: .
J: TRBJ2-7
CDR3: CASSYSNEQYF
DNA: TGTGCCAGCAGTTACTCAAACGAGCAGTACTTC

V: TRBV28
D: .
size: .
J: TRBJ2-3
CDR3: CASSLDLPGDTQYF
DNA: TGTGCCAGCAGTTTGGATTTACCGGGAGATACGCAGTATTTT

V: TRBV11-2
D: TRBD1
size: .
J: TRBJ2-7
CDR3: CASSLRRTGVKYEQYF
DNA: TGTGCCAGCAGCTTAAGAAGGACAGGGGTAAAATACGAGCAGTACTTC

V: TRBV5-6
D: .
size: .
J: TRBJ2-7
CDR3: CASSLVAGDKEDF
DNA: TGTGCCAGCAGCTTGGTGGCAGGGGACAAGGAGGACTTC

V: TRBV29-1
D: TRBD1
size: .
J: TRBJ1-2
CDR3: CSVAGQGNYGYTF
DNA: TGCAGCGTTGCGGGACAGGGCAACTATGGCTACACCTTC

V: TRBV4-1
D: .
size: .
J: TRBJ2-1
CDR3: CASSQDGLGTNEQFF
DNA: TGCGCCAGCAGCCAAGACGGGTTAGGGACGAATGAGCAGTTCTTC

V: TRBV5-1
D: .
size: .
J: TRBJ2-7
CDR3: CASSFSDRSYEQYF
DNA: TGCGCCAGCAGCTTCTCTGACAGGTCCTACGAGCAGTACTTC

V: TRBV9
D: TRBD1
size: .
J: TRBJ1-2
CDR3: CARRGETGGMGYTF
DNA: TGTGCCAGAAGGGGCGAGACAGGGGGCATGGGCTACACCTTC

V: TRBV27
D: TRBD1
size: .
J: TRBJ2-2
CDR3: CASSFGDRYTGELFF
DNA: TGTGCCAGCAGTTTTGGGGACAGATACACCGGGGAGCTGTTTTTT

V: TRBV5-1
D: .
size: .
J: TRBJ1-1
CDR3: CASSLAETSNTEAFF
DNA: TGCGCCAGCAGCTTGGCCGAGACATCGAACACTGAAGCTTTCTTT

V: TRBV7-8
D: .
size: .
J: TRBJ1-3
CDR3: CASSLEGGSGTIYF
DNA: TGTGCCAGCAGCTTAGAGGGTGGGAGTGGCACCATATATTTT

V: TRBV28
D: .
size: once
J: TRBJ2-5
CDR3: CASSNGETQYF
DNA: TGTGCCAGCAGTAATGGAGAGACCCAGTACTTC

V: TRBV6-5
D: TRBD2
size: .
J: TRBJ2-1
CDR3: CASSYLASGDVDEQFF
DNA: TGTGCCAGCAGTTATTTGGCTAGCGGGGATGTGGATGAGCAGTTCTTC

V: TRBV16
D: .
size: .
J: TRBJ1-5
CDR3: CASSQGGYGNQPQHF
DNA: TGTGCCAGCAGCCAAGGGGGGTATGGCAATCAGCCCCAGCATTTT

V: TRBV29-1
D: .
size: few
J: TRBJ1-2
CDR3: CSVEGDNYGYTF
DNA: TGCAGCGTTGAAGGAGATAACTATGGCTACACCTTC

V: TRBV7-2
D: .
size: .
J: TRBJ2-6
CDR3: CASSLGSWRALSGANVLTF
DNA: TGTGCCAGCAGCTTAGGATCATGGCGCGCCCTCTCTGGGGCCAACGTCCTGACTTTC

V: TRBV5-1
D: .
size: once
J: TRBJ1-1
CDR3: CASSAGHRQAEAFF
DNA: TGCGCCAGCAGCGCCGGACACCGTCAGGCGGAAGCTTTCTTT

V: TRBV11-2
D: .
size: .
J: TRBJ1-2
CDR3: CASSLDLISLYGYTF
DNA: TGTGCCAGCAGCTTAGATCTAATTAGCCTCTATGGCTACACCTTC

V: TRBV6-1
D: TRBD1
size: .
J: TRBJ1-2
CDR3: CASLRPGQGRYGYTF
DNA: TGTGCCAGTCTACGACCGGGACAGGGAAGATATGGCTACACCTTC

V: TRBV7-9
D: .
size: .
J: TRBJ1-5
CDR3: CASSLEGEIDQPQHF
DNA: TGTGCCAGCAGCTTAGAGGGGGAAATCGATCAGCCCCAGCATTTT